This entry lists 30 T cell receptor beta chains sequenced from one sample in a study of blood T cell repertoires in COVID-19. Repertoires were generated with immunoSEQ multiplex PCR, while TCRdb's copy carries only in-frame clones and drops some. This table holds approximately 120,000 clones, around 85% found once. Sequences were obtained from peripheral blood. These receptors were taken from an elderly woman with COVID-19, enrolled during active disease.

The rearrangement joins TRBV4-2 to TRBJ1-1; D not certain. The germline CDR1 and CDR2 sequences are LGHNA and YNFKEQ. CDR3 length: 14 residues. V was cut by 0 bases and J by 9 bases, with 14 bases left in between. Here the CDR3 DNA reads TGTGCCAGCAGCCAAGATGAGGTCGTGAGAAAAGCTTTCTTT. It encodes CASSQDEVVRKAFF.

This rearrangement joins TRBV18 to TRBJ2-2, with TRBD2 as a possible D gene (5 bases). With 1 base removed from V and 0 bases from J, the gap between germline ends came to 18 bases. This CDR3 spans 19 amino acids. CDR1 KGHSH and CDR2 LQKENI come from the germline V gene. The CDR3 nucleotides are TGTGCCAGCTCACCACTACTAGGGCCCGCGGAAGCGAACACCGGGGAGCTGTTTTTT. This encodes CASSPLLGPAEANTGELFF.

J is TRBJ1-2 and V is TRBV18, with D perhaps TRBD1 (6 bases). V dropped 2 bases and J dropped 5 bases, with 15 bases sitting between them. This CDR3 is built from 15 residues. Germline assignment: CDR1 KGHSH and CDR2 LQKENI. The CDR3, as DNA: TGTGCCAGCTCACCAGAAACAGGGACGGATTATGGCTACACCTTC. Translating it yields CASSPETGTDYGYTF.

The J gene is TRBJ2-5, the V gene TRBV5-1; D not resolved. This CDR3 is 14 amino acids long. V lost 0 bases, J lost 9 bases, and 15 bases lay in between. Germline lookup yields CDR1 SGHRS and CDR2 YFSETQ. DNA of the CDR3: TGCGCCAGCAGCTTGGCCGGAGTGGAAACGTCCCAGTACTTC. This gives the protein CASSLAGVETSQYF.

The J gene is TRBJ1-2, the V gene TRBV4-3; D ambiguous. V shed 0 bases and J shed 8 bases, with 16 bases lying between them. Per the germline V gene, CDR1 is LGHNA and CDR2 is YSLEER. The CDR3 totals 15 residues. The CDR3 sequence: CASSQERRDGRGYTF. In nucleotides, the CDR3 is TGCGCCAGCAGCCAAGAAAGAAGGGATGGGAGGGGCTACACCTTC.

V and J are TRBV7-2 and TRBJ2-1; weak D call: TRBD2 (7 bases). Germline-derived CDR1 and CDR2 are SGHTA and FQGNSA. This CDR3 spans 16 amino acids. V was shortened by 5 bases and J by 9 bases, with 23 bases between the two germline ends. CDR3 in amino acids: CASSPRGTTMRGEQFF. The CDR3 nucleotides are TGTGCCAGCAGCCCAAGGGGGACTACCATGCGAGGTGAGCAGTTCTTC. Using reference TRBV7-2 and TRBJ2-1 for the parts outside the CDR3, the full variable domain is GAGVSQSPSNKVTEKGKDVELRCDPISGHTALYWYRQSLGQGLEFLIYFQGNSAPDKSGLPSDRFSAERTGGSVSTLTIQRTQQEDSAVYLCASSPRGTTMRGEQFFGPGTRLTVL.

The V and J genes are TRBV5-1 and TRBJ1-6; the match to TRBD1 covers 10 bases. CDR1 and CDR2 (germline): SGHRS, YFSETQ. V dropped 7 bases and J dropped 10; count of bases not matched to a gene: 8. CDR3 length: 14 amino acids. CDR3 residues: CASGPGTGVSPLHF. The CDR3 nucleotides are TGCGCCAGCGGTCCCGGGACAGGGGTGTCACCCCTCCACTTT. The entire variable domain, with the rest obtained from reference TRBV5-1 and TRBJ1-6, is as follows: KAGVTQTPRYLIKTRGQQVTLSCSPISGHRSVSWYQQTPGQGLQFLFEYFSETQRNKGNFPGRFSGRQFSNSRSEMNVSTLELGDSALYLCASGPGTGVSPLHFGNGTRLTVT.

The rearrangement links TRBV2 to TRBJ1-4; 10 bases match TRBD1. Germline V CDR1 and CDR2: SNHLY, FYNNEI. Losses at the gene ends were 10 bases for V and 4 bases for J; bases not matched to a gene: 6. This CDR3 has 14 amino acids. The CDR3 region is CANGDRGNNEKLFF. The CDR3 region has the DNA TGTGCCAACGGGGACAGGGGAAATAATGAAAAACTGTTTTTT.

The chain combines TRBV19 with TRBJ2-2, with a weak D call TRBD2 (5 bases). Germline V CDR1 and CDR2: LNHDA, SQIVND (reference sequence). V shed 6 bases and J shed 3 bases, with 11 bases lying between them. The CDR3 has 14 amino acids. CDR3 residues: CASSSGIYTGELFF. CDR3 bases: TGTGCCAGTAGCTCCGGGATTTACACCGGGGAGCTGTTTTTT.

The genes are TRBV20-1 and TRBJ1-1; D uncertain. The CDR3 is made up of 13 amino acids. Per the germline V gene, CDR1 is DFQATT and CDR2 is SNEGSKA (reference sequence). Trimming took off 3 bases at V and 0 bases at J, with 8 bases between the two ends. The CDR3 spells CSASITVNTEAFF. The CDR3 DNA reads TGCAGTGCTAGTATCACAGTGAACACTGAAGCTTTCTTT.

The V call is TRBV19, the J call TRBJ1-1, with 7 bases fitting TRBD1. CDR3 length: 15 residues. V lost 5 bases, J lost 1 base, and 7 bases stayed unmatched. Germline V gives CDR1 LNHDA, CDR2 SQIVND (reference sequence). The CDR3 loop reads CASSPRDSRNTEAFF. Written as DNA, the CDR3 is TGTGCCAGTAGTCCACGGGACAGTAGGAACACTGAAGCTTTCTTT. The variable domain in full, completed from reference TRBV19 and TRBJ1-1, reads DGGITQSPKYLFRKEGQNVTLSCEQNLNHDAMYWYRQDPGQGLRLIYYSQIVNDFQKGDIAEGYSVSREKKESFPLTVTSAQKNPTAFYLCASSPRDSRNTEAFFGQGTRLTVV.

The CDR3 sequence: CASSWSRTEAFF. The CDR3 bases are TGTGCCAGCAGTTGGTCTCGGACTGAAGCTTTCTTT. The V and J genes are TRBV28 and TRBJ1-1; D ambiguous. The germline V gene has CDR1 MDHEN and CDR2 SYDVKM. V was clipped by 4 bases and J by 5 bases, with 8 bases between them. The CDR3 is 12 amino acids.

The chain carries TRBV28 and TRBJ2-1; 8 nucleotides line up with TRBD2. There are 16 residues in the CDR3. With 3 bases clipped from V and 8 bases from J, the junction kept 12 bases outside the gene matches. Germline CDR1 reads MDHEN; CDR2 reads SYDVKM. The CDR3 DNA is TGTGCCAGCAGTTTGCTCGGACTAGCCGAGGGGGATGAGCAGTTCTTC. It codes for CASSLLGLAEGDEQFF.

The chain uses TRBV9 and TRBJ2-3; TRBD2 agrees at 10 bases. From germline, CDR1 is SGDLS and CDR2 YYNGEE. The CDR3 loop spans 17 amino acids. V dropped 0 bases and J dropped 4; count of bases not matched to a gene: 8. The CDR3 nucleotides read TGTGCCAGCAGCGTAGTGAGAGCGGGAGGGCTCGCAGATACGCAGTATTTT. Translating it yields CASSVVRAGGLADTQYF.

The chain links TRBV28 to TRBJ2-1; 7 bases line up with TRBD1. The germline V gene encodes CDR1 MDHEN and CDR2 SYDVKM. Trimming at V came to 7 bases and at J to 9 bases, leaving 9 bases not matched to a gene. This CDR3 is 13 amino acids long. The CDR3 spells CASTPTGYGEQFF. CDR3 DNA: TGTGCCAGCACTCCGACAGGGTATGGTGAGCAGTTCTTC.

The CDR3 region has the DNA TGCGCCAGCAGCCGGAGTCCGGTGAACACTGAAGCTTTCTTT. It is translated as CASSRSPVNTEAFF. V gene TRBV4-1 combines with J gene TRBJ1-1; D unresolved. The CDR3 has 14 amino acids. Germline assignment: CDR1 MGHRA and CDR2 YSYEKL. The V end lost 4 bases, the J end lost 0 bases, and 9 bases lay between the germline ends.

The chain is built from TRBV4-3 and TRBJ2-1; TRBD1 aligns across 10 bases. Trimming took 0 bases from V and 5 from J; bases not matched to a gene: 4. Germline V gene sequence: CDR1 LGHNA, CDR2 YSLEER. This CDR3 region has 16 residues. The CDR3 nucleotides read TGCGCCAGCAGCCAAGATTCGGACAGGGGGAACAATGAGCAGTTCTTC. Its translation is CASSQDSDRGNNEQFF.

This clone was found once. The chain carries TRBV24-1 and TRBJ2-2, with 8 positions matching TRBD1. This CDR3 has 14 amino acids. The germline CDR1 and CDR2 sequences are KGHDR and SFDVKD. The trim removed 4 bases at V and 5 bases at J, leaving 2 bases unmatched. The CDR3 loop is CATSERTGTGELFF. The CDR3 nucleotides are TGTGCCACCAGTGAGAGGACAGGGACCGGGGAGCTGTTTTTT.

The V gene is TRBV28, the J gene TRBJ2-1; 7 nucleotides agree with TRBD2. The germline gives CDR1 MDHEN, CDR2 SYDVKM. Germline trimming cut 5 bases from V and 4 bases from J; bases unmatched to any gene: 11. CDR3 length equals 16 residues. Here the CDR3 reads CASSQFGGSSYNEQFF. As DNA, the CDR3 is TGTGCCAGCAGTCAATTTGGCGGGAGTTCGTACAATGAGCAGTTCTTC.

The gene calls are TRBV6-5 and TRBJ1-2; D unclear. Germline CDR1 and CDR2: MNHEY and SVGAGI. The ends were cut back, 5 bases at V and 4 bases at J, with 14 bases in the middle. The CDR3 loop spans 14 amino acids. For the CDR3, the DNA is TGTGCCAGCAGTAATAGGGAGACGACCTATGGCTACACCTTC. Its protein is CASSNRETTYGYTF.

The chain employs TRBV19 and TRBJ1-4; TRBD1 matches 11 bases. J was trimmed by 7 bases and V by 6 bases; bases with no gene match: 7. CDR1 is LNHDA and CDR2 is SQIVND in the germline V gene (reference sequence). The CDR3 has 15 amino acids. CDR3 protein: CASSPQDRGPEKLFF. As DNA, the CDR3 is TGTGCCAGTAGCCCCCAGGACAGGGGGCCTGAAAAACTGTTTTTT. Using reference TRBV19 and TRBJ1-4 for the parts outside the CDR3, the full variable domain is DGGITQSPKYLFRKEGQNVTLSCEQNLNHDAMYWYRQDPGQGLRLIYYSQIVNDFQKGDIAEGYSVSREKKESFPLTVTSAQKNPTAFYLCASSPQDRGPEKLFFGSGTQLSVL.

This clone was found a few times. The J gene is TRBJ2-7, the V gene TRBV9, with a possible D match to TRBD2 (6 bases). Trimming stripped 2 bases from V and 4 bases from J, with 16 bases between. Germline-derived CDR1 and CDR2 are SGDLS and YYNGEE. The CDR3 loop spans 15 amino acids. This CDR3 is CASSVGQGLGYEQYF. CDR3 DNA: TGTGCCAGCAGCGTTGGCCAGGGACTTGGGTACGAGCAGTACTTC.

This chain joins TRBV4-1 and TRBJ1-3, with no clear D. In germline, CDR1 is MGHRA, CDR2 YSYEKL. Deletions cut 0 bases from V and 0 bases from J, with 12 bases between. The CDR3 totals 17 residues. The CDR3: CASSQDEELISGNTIYF. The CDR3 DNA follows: TGCGCCAGCAGCCAAGATGAGGAGTTAATCTCTGGAAACACCATATATTTT.

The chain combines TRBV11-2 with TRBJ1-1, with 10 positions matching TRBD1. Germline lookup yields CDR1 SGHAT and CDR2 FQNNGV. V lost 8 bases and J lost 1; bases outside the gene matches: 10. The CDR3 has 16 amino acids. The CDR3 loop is CASGKTGGARNTEAFF. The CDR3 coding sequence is TGTGCCAGCGGGAAGACAGGGGGCGCAAGGAACACTGAAGCTTTCTTT.

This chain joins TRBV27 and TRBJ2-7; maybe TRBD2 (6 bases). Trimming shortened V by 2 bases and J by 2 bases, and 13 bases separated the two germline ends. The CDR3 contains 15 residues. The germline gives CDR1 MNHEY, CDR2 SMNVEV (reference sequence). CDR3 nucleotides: TGTGCCAGCAGTTTAGGTCGGGGGAGCACCTACGAGCAGTACTTC. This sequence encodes CASSLGRGSTYEQYF.

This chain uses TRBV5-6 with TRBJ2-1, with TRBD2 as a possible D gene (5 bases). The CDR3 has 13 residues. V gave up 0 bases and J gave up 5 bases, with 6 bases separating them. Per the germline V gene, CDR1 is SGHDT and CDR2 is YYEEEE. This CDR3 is CASSLVGNNEQFF. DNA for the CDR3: TGTGCCAGCAGCTTGGTCGGGAACAATGAGCAGTTCTTC.

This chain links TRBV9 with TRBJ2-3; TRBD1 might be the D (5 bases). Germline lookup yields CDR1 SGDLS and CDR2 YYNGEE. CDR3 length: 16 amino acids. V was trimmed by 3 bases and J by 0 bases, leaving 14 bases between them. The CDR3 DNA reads TGTGCCAGCAGCGCACCCGGACAACTAAGCACAGATACGCAGTATTTT. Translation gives CASSAPGQLSTDTQYF.

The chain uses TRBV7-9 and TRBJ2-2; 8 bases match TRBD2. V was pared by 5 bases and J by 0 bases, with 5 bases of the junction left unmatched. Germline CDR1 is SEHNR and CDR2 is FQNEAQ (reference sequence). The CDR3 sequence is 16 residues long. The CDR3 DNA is TGTGCCAGCAGCAGAACGGGAGGGACGAACACCGGGGAGCTGTTTTTT. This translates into CASSRTGGTNTGELFF. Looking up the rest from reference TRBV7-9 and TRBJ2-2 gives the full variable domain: DTGVSQNPRHKITKRGQNVTFRCDPISEHNRLYWYRQTLGQGPEFLTYFQNEAQLEKSRLLSDRFSAERPKGSFSTLEIQRTEQGDSAMYLCASSRTGGTNTGELFFGEGSRLTVL.

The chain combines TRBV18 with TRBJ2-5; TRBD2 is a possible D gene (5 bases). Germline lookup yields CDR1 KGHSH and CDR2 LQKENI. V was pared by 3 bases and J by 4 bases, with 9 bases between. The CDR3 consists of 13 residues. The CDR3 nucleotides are TGTGCCAGCTCACCTCAAGGAGGAGAGACCCAGTACTTC. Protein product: CASSPQGGETQYF.

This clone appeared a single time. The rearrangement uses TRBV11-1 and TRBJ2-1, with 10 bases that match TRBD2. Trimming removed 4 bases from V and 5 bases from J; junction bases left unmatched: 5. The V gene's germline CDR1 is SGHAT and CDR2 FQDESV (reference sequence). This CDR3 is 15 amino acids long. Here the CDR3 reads CASSSQREGHNEQFF. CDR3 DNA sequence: TGTGCCAGCAGCTCCCAGCGGGAGGGCCACAATGAGCAGTTCTTC.